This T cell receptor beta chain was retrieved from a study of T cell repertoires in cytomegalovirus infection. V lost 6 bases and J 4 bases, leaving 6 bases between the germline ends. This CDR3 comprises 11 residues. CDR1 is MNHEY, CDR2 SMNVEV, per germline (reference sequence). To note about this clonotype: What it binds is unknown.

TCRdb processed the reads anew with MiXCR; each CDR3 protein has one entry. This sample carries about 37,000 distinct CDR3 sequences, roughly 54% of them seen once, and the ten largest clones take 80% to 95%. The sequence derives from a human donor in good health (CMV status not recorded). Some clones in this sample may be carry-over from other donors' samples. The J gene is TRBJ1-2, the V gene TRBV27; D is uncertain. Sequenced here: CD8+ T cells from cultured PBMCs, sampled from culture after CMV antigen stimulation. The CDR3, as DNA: TGTGCCAGCAGAGACTTCTATGGCTACACCTTC. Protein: CASRDFYGYTF.